Following are 11 T cell receptor beta chains from one sample sequenced in a study of blood T cells in healthy people across ages. Sample-barcoded 5' priming and a J-beta primer mix drove a second PCR of about 7 to 12 cycles. TCRdb fed the 5' RACE reads into MiXCR, producing one record per CDR3 protein. The table includes 500,000 to 550,000 distinct CDR3 sequences, approximately 25% detected once. In addition, the sample was reused for a study of T cells of mothers and their children.

Sequences were obtained from blood. These receptors all stem from a boy aged 5-17 years in good health.

This clonotype occurred a few times. For the CDR3, the DNA is TGTGCCAGCTCGATGGACCCGTCTTTCACTGAAGCTTTCTTT. Protein sequence: CASSMDPSFTEAFF. The J gene is TRBJ1-1, the V gene TRBV18; D unresolved. The CDR3 length is 14 residues. The germline V gene has CDR1 KGHSH and CDR2 LQKENI. V lost 6 bases to trimming and J lost 4 bases, with 15 bases between them.

The V call is TRBV15, the J call TRBJ2-3; D is perhaps TRBD2 (6 bases). With 5 bases removed from V and 4 bases from J, the gap between germline ends came to 13 bases. Per the germline V gene, CDR1 is LNHNV and CDR2 is YYDKDF (reference sequence). The CDR3 runs 14 residues. The CDR3 DNA is TGTGCCACCAGCCCGGACTATCAGTCAGATACGCAGTATTTT. Translation: CATSPDYQSDTQYF.

Only a few counts were recorded for this clonotype. The chain uses TRBV7-8 and TRBJ1-2; 7 nucleotides line up with TRBD1. CDR3 size: 19 residues. CDR1 is SGHVS, CDR2 FQNEAQ, per germline. The V gene end was trimmed by 2 bases and the J gene end by 2 bases; junction bases not matched to a gene: 17. The CDR3 region has the DNA TGTGCCAGCAGCTTACCCGGCGACAGGGTAGGAAAAAGCAACTATGGCTACACCTTC. Translation: CASSLPGDRVGKSNYGYTF.

This clonotype was found a few times. The genes are TRBV20-1 and TRBJ1-5; D unresolved. The CDR3 is 19 residues long. CDR1 is DFQATT, CDR2 SNEGSKA, per germline (reference sequence). V lost 3 bases and J 10 bases, leaving 34 bases between the germline ends. CDR3 nucleotides: TGCAGTGCTAGGGAGAGCCCCGCGGGAGAGAGTAGACAAGGTGAACCCCAGCATTTT. As protein: CSARESPAGESRQGEPQHF.

This clonotype has only a few counts. The CDR3 protein is CASSPKGRDYGYTF. The CDR3 coding sequence is TGTGCCAGCAGCCCCAAGGGGCGCGACTATGGCTACACCTTC. The V gene is TRBV27, the J gene TRBJ1-2, with a weak D call TRBD1 (5 bases). The CDR3 runs to 14 residues. CDR1 and CDR2 from the germline V gene are MNHEY and SMNVEV (reference sequence). The ends were cut back, 6 bases at V and 3 bases at J, with 14 bases in the middle.

For the CDR3, the DNA is TGTGCCAGCAGTTATCGGGGAGCGGGAGCCTACAATGAGCAGTTCTTC. Translating it yields CASSYRGAGAYNEQFF. J is TRBJ2-1 and V is TRBV6-5, with 8 nucleotides matching TRBD2. Trimming at V came to 3 bases and at J to 2 bases, leaving 6 bases not matched to a gene. The germline CDR1 and CDR2 sequences are MNHEY and SVGAGI. The CDR3 extends over 16 amino acids.

The V call is TRBV28, the J call TRBJ1-2; D perhaps matches TRBD1 (5 bases). The V gene lost 7 bases and the J gene lost 5 bases, with 11 bases spanning the gap. There are 12 residues in the CDR3. Germline V gives CDR1 MDHEN, CDR2 SYDVKM. CDR3 sequence reads: CASTTQGYGYTF. Written as DNA, the CDR3 is TGTGCCAGCACTACCCAGGGATATGGCTACACCTTC.

In this sample, this clonotype turned up a few times. The chain employs TRBV12-5 and TRBJ1-2; D is ambiguous. Looked up from germline, CDR1 is LGHNT and CDR2 is FRNRAP. This CDR3 has 12 amino acids. V was trimmed by 8 bases and J by 4 bases, leaving 11 bases between them. This CDR3 reads CASQALRYGYTF. In DNA, the CDR3 is TGTGCTAGTCAGGCCTTGCGCTATGGCTACACCTTC.

The sample holds a few counts of this clonotype. The CDR3 end shows no conserved phenylalanine or tryptophan, and so a read error is likely. The CDR3 sequence is CASSYLRQGRGNEQFL. The DNA of the CDR3 is TGTGCCAGCAGCTATCTGCGACAGGGACGGGGCAATGAGCAGTTCTTA. V gene TRBV7-9 combines with J gene TRBJ2-1, with 7 bases identical to TRBD1. The CDR3 contains 16 residues. Trimming at V came to 4 bases and at J to 6 bases, leaving 12 bases not matched to a gene. In germline, CDR1 is SEHNR, CDR2 FQNEAQ (reference sequence).

The CDR3 coding sequence is TGTGCCAGCAGCCAAGATCAGTCAGCGGGGGATGAGCAGTTCTTC. Its translation: CASSQDQSAGDEQFF. The gene calls are TRBV3-1 and TRBJ2-1; 8 bases are a match to TRBD2. The CDR3 extends over 15 amino acids. The germline V gene encodes CDR1 LGHDT and CDR2 YNNKEL (reference sequence). V gave up 0 bases and J gave up 8 bases; unmatched junction bases: 6.

The V call is TRBV6-5, the J call TRBJ1-4; TRBD1 might be the D (6 bases). CDR1 is MNHEY, CDR2 SVGAGI, per germline. This CDR3 is 12 amino acids long. V lost 8 bases and J lost 4, with 8 bases in between. DNA for the CDR3: TGTGCCAGCCGGACAGTTAATGAAAAACTGTTTTTT. Encoded protein: CASRTVNEKLFF.